The 31 T cell receptor beta chains given below trace back to one sample, sequenced in a study of blood T cell repertoires in COVID-19. The method was immunoSEQ multiplex PCR; TCRdb's version includes in-frame clones alone and lacks a portion of them. This sample has about 190,000 clones; approximately 91% occur once, and the top ten carry approximately 1%. The material sequenced was peripheral blood. Receptor source: a man aged 25 to 40 with acute or convalescent COVID-19.

V gene TRBV10-2 combines with J gene TRBJ1-2; TRBD1 agrees at 8 bases. With 4 bases clipped from V and 6 bases from J, the junction kept 4 bases outside the gene matches. Germline V gene data show CDR1 as WSHSY and CDR2 as SAAADI. This CDR3 contains 13 residues. This CDR3 reads CASSGGQGHGYTF. CDR3 DNA sequence: TGCGCCAGCAGTGGAGGACAGGGACATGGCTACACCTTC.

V and J are TRBV12-3 or TRBV12-4 and TRBJ1-4; D perhaps matches TRBD1 (6 bases). The V and J ends lost 9 bases and 13 bases respectively, with 18 bases between them. The CDR3 length is 12 residues. The CDR3 loop is CASSSQGIRLFF. In nucleotides, the CDR3 is TGTGCCAGTTCCTCACAGGGAATACGACTGTTTTTT.

This clone was found once. The chain links TRBV2 to TRBJ2-7; D might be TRBD2 (5 bases). The V gene lost 6 bases and the J gene lost 3 bases, with 21 bases spanning the gap. Germline lookup yields CDR1 SNHLY and CDR2 FYNNEI. The CDR3 runs to 16 residues. The CDR3 DNA sequence: TGTGCCAGCAGAGGCCGGGCGGGTGCTAGTTTCTACGAGCAGTACTTC. This sequence encodes CASRGRAGASFYEQYF.

This clone was recorded a few times. The chain carries TRBV6-5 and TRBJ1-1; no definite D call. Trimming cost V 4 bases and J 5 bases, with 11 bases left between them. Germline-derived CDR1 and CDR2 are MNHEY and SVGAGI. This CDR3 is built from 13 residues. In DNA, the CDR3 is TGTGCCAGCAGTTTGGGCCCGGGGACTGAAGCTTTCTTT. Its protein is CASSLGPGTEAFF.

The chain carries TRBV27 and TRBJ2-2; 8 bases agree with TRBD2. The V gene end was trimmed by 7 bases and the J gene end by 6 bases; junction bases not matched to a gene: 10. The germline gives CDR1 MNHEY, CDR2 SMNVEV (reference sequence). This CDR3 is built from 15 residues. The CDR3 reads CASTAGLVSAGELFF. The CDR3 DNA reads TGTGCCAGCACCGCGGGACTAGTGTCCGCCGGGGAGCTGTTTTTT.

V is TRBV7-3 and J is TRBJ2-1; tentatively, D is TRBD1 (6 bases). This CDR3 comprises 15 residues. Deletions cut 0 bases from V and 6 bases from J, with 12 bases between. Per germline, CDR1 SGHTA and CDR2 FQGTGA. CDR3 in DNA: TGTGCCAGCAGCTTAACGTTAGGGGGACCCAATGAGCAGTTCTTC. It codes for CASSLTLGGPNEQFF.

The chain recombines TRBV19 with TRBJ2-3, with D possibly TRBD2 on 6 matching bases. This CDR3 region has 16 residues. The germline V gene encodes CDR1 LNHDA and CDR2 SQIVND (reference sequence). Trimming stripped 3 bases from V and 6 bases from J, with 19 bases between. CDR3 in amino acids: CASSIGRGKGYDTQYF. The CDR3 nucleotides are TGTGCCAGTAGTATCGGTCGCGGGAAGGGGTACGATACGCAGTATTTT.

V is TRBV19 and J is TRBJ2-7; 9 bases are a match to TRBD2. This CDR3 has 13 amino acids. Germline values: CDR1 LNHDA, CDR2 SQIVND (reference sequence). Trimming at V came to 6 bases and at J to 5 bases, leaving 5 bases not matched to a gene. In nucleotides, the CDR3 is TGTGCCAGTAGCCGGGGACTAGCCCACGAGCAGTACTTC. Its protein is CASSRGLAHEQYF.

The chain uses TRBV18 and TRBJ2-1, with D maybe TRBD1 (7 bases). Germline CDR1 is KGHSH and CDR2 is LQKENI. CDR3 length: 17 amino acids. V was cut by 2 bases and J by 5 bases, with 19 bases left in between. This chain's CDR3 is CASSPGSWRGQNNEQFF. The CDR3 DNA follows: TGTGCCAGCTCACCAGGTTCTTGGAGGGGGCAGAACAATGAGCAGTTCTTC.

V gene TRBV11-2 combines with J gene TRBJ2-3; 10 bases fit TRBD2. The germline V gene has CDR1 SGHAT and CDR2 FQNNGV. J gave up 2 bases and V 6 bases, and 8 bases lay outside the gene matches. This CDR3 comprises 16 residues. The CDR3 is CASRSGLAEITDTQYF. CDR3 bases: TGTGCCAGCAGATCCGGACTAGCGGAGATCACAGATACGCAGTATTTT.

This chain links TRBV9 with TRBJ2-7; 7 nucleotides match TRBD2. Germline V gives CDR1 SGDLS, CDR2 YYNGEE. V gave up 3 bases and J gave up 2 bases; unmatched junction bases: 8. The CDR3 totals 15 residues. CDR3 sequence (DNA): TGTGCCAGCAGCGAGGGCGGGAGCCGCGCCTACGAGCAGTACTTC. It specifies CASSEGGSRAYEQYF.

J is TRBJ2-1 and V is TRBV7-9; 13 bases map to TRBD2. V shed 7 bases and J 6 bases; nucleotides not matched to a gene: 6. The CDR3 is made up of 15 amino acids. Germline assignment: CDR1 SEHNR and CDR2 FQNEAQ (reference sequence). This chain's CDR3 is CASTPLAGGPNEQFF. As DNA, the CDR3 is TGTGCCAGCACCCCACTAGCGGGAGGGCCCAATGAGCAGTTCTTC.

This sequence joins TRBV7-9 and TRBJ2-1, with 15 bases that match TRBD2. Germline V gives CDR1 SEHNR, CDR2 FQNEAQ (reference sequence). Unmatched junction bases numbered 9, after V lost 4 bases and J lost 2 bases. CDR3 size: 19 residues. CDR3 nucleotides: TGTGCCAGCAGCTCCCTTAGGACTAGCGGGAGGGCCGCCTACAATGAGCAGTTCTTC. Its protein is CASSSLRTSGRAAYNEQFF.

The chain joins TRBV30 to TRBJ2-7, with D perhaps TRBD2 (7 bases). Trimming cost V 7 bases and J 0 bases, with 19 bases left between them. The CDR3 runs to 15 residues. From germline, CDR1 is GTSNPN and CDR2 SVGIG (reference sequence). CDR3 protein: CAYTRGGGLSYEQYF. Here the CDR3 DNA reads TGTGCCTACACGCGTGGGGGGGGGCTCTCCTACGAGCAGTACTTC.

The chain combines TRBV3-1 (or the pseudogene TRBV3-2) with TRBJ1-6; no clear D. Trimming shortened V by 6 bases and J by 7 bases, and 13 bases separated the two germline ends. The CDR3 has 14 residues. Germline V gene lookup returns CDR1 LGHDT and CDR2 YNNKEL (reference sequence). In nucleotides, the CDR3 is TGTGCCAGCAGTAAGGCGGCCGTCAATTCACCCCTCCACTTT. Its translation is CASSKAAVNSPLHF.

This clone was detected a few times. The chain has TRBV15 and TRBJ2-7; 8 nucleotides match TRBD1. The CDR3 has 15 amino acids. Germline values: CDR1 LNHNV, CDR2 YYDKDF (reference sequence). V shed 4 bases, J shed 3 bases, and the junction held 8 bases outside the gene matches. The CDR3 reads CATSINRGARYEQYF. In DNA, the CDR3 is TGTGCCACCAGCATCAACAGGGGGGCTCGCTACGAGCAGTACTTC.

The gene calls are TRBV27 and TRBJ1-4; unclear D gene. Per germline, CDR1 MNHEY and CDR2 SMNVEV (reference sequence). V gave up 2 bases and J gave up 8 bases, with 12 bases separating them. This CDR3 has 14 residues. CDR3 DNA sequence: TGTGCCAGCAGTTTACAAGGACTTGGCGAAAAACTGTTTTTT. This encodes CASSLQGLGEKLFF.

The rearrangement joins TRBV28 to TRBJ2-1, with 9 positions matching TRBD1. With 4 bases clipped from V and 15 bases from J, the junction kept 7 bases outside the gene matches. Germline CDR1 and CDR2: MDHEN and SYDVKM. The CDR3 loop spans 12 amino acids. The CDR3 loop reads CASSSGTGIPFF. In nucleotides, the CDR3 is TGTGCCAGCAGTTCCGGGACAGGGATACCGTTCTTC.

This chain links TRBV7-9 with TRBJ2-7; 14 bases match TRBD2. The CDR3 sequence is 14 residues long. The trim removed 8 bases at V and 6 bases at J, leaving 6 bases unmatched. Per the germline V gene, CDR1 is SEHNR and CDR2 is FQNEAQ (reference sequence). CDR3 region: CASCHGLAGGEQYF. For the CDR3, the DNA is TGTGCCAGCTGCCATGGACTAGCGGGAGGCGAGCAGTACTTC. The entire variable domain, with the rest obtained from reference TRBV7-9 and TRBJ2-7, is as follows: DTGVSQNPRHKITKRGQNVTFRCDPISEHNRLYWYRQTLGQGPEFLTYFQNEAQLEKSRLLSDRFSAERPKGSFSTLEIQRTEQGDSAMYLCASCHGLAGGEQYFGPGTRLTVT.

This chain uses TRBV2 with TRBJ2-7; no clear D gene. With 5 bases removed from V and 3 bases from J, the gap between germline ends came to 5 bases. Germline loops: CDR1 SNHLY, CDR2 FYNNEI. This CDR3 is 11 amino acids long. CDR3 residues: CASSTSYEQYF. The CDR3 bases are TGTGCCAGCAGTACAAGCTACGAGCAGTACTTC.

CDR3 in amino acids: CASSGRPGGELFF. CDR3 nucleotides: TGTGCCAGCAGCGGCCGGCCGGGCGGGGAGCTGTTTTTT. The chain uses TRBV6-4 and TRBJ2-2; D remains unclear. The CDR3 totals 13 residues. The ends were cut back, 6 bases at V and 7 bases at J, with 12 bases in the middle. Germline CDR1 MRHNA, CDR2 SNTAGT.

The rearrangement joins TRBV18 to TRBJ1-5; D is ambiguous. V was shortened by 4 bases and J by 0 bases, with 7 bases between the two germline ends. The CDR3 contains 14 residues. Germline V gene data show CDR1 as KGHSH and CDR2 as LQKENI. CDR3 amino acids: CASSLQNSNQPQHF. CDR3 sequence (DNA): TGTGCCAGCTCACTACAGAATAGCAATCAGCCCCAGCATTTT.

This clone showed up just once. This CDR3 reads CASTIQGTAQETQYF. For the CDR3, the DNA is TGTGCCAGCACCATACAGGGGACGGCCCAAGAGACCCAGTACTTC. The V gene is TRBV2, the J gene TRBJ2-5; 7 bases are a match to TRBD1. This CDR3 has 15 amino acids. Trimming at V came to 7 bases and at J to 1 base, leaving 9 bases not matched to a gene. Germline lookup yields CDR1 SNHLY and CDR2 FYNNEI. The full variable domain, its missing parts supplied by reference TRBV2 and TRBJ2-5, is EPEVTQTPSHQVTQMGQEVILRCVPISNHLYFYWYRQILGQKVEFLVSFYNNEISEKSEIFDDQFSVERPDGSNFTLKIRSTKLEDSAMYFCASTIQGTAQETQYFGPGTRLLVL.

The chain couples TRBV6-5 to TRBJ2-7; 12 nucleotides align to TRBD1. The CDR3 extends over 15 amino acids. Germline loops: CDR1 MNHEY, CDR2 SVGAGI. V trimming: 2 bases; J trimming: 5 bases; junction bases outside the gene matches: 4. The CDR3 DNA reads as TGTGCCAGCAGTTACGGGACAGGGGGCGAACACGAGCAGTACTTC. Protein product: CASSYGTGGEHEQYF.

V and J are TRBV4-1 and TRBJ2-1; 8 bases fit TRBD2. This CDR3 has 14 residues. The germline gives CDR1 MGHRA, CDR2 YSYEKL. The trim removed 6 bases at V and 5 bases at J, leaving 6 bases unmatched. The CDR3 protein is CASRDQRGNNEQFF. DNA of the CDR3: TGCGCCAGCAGGGACCAGCGGGGGAACAATGAGCAGTTCTTC.

The rearrangement uses TRBV12-3 or TRBV12-4 and TRBJ1-1; D uncertain. Deletions cut 4 bases from V and 12 bases from J, with 18 bases between. The CDR3 has 13 residues. This chain's CDR3 is CASSWLRGGVSFF. The DNA of the CDR3 is TGTGCCAGCAGTTGGCTGAGAGGAGGAGTATCTTTCTTT.

The genes are TRBV30 and TRBJ1-1, with no clear D. V was cut by 1 base and J by 4 bases, with 7 bases left in between. From germline, CDR1 is GTSNPN and CDR2 SVGIG (reference sequence). The CDR3 is 12 residues long. The CDR3 spells CAWSGEGTEAFF. CDR3 nucleotide sequence: TGTGCCTGGAGTGGGGAGGGCACTGAAGCTTTCTTT.

This chain joins TRBV9 and TRBJ1-1, with D tentatively TRBD1 (6 bases). CDR3 length: 15 amino acids. V dropped 0 bases and J dropped 1 base, with 10 bases sitting between them. Germline V gene sequence: CDR1 SGDLS, CDR2 YYNGEE. CDR3 region: CASSVGHRANTEAFF. DNA of the CDR3: TGTGCCAGCAGCGTAGGTCACAGGGCGAACACTGAAGCTTTCTTT.

The chain uses TRBV18 and TRBJ1-2; D is undetermined. Germline lookup yields CDR1 KGHSH and CDR2 LQKENI. Trimming pared 1 base from V and 0 bases from J, leaving 6 bases between. The CDR3 totals 14 residues. DNA for the CDR3: TGTGCCAGCTCACCACTCTCTGCTAACTATGGCTACACCTTC. Protein sequence: CASSPLSANYGYTF.

The V gene is TRBV29-1, the J gene TRBJ1-2; TRBD1 aligns across 9 bases. CDR3 length equals 14 residues. Germline trimming cut 7 bases from V and 7 bases from J; bases unmatched to any gene: 13. Per the germline V gene, CDR1 is SQVTM and CDR2 is ANQGSEA. CDR3 coding DNA: TGCAGCGCTGAGAATAACAGGGGGCAGGGTGGCTACACCTTC. It is translated as CSAENNRGQGGYTF.

This chain uses TRBV7-2 with TRBJ1-1; 9 positions match TRBD1. Germline CDR1 SGHTA, CDR2 FQGNSA. The J segment lost 3 bases and the V segment lost 4 bases, leaving 3 bases of the junction unmatched. CDR3 length equals 14 residues. The CDR3 protein is CASSWTGADTEAFF. CDR3 nucleotides: TGTGCCAGCAGCTGGACAGGGGCCGACACTGAAGCTTTCTTT.